This T cell receptor (beta chain) emerged from a study of post-analysis software for immune sequencing data. Study-level information: The courses of disease that were included comprised relapsing-remitting, secondary progressive and progressive-relapsing multiple sclerosis.

The germline gives CDR1 MDHEN, CDR2 SYDVKM. This CDR3 spans 15 amino acids. With 3 bases clipped from V and 1 base from J, the junction kept 4 bases outside the gene matches. General observations from the study: When compared against controls, multiple sclerosis patients showed significantly lower normalized Chao1 diversity. Patients used about five TRBV segments, including TRBV5-6, TRBV5-1 and TRBV20-1, more often than controls. Samples from a shared batch, those prepared together, strongly co-clustered by F measure.

Unique molecular identifiers featured in each of the TCR beta cDNA libraries. T cells, about 0.9 to 10 million of them, yielded 500,000 to 600,000 cDNA molecules. Via MiXCR, TCRdb re-called the PCR reads, giving one row per CDR3 protein. The sample includes fewer than 850,000 distinct CDR3 sequences, roughly 29% of them seen just once. This clonotype turned up a few times. The antigen remains unidentified. This TCR was recovered from a girl aged 10 to 17 with multiple sclerosis. The sample consisted of blood. The rearrangement uses TRBV28 and TRBJ2-7; TRBD2 aligns across 9 bases. The CDR3 sequence is CASSFGTSSSYEQYF. DNA for the CDR3: TGTGCCAGCAGTTTTGGGACTAGCTCTTCCTACGAGCAGTACTTC. Together with reference TRBV28 and TRBJ2-7, the CDR3 gives the full variable domain: DVKVTQSSRYLVKRTGEKVFLECVQDMDHENMFWYRQDPGLGLRLIYFSYDVKMKEKGDIPEGYSVSREKKERFSLILESASTNQTSMYLCASSFGTSSSYEQYFGPGTRLTVT.